Following are 31 T cell receptor beta chains from one sample sequenced in a study of CD8+ T cells in alopecia areata. cDNA prepared by RNA extraction and subsequent reverse transcription served as the template for sequencing. Profiled with immunoSEQ multiplex PCR; TCRdb holds only in-frame clones, not every one. The sample shows under 150,000 clones, about two thirds of them seen only once. Source material: CD8+ T cells sorted from blood. The receptors were sampled from a human donor in good health.

V and J are TRBV4-2 and TRBJ2-7, with D possibly being TRBD1 (6 bases). CDR1 is LGHNA, CDR2 YNFKEQ, per germline. The V gene lost 1 base and the J gene lost 4 bases, with 14 bases spanning the gap. This CDR3 spans 15 amino acids. The CDR3 DNA reads TGTGCCAGCAGCCAAGGAACCACAGGGCCGTACGAGCAGTACTTC. Translated, it gives CASSQGTTGPYEQYF.

The gene calls are TRBV7-3 and TRBJ2-3; no reliable D call. Trimming removed 8 bases from V and 4 bases from J, with 13 bases in between. Germline V CDR1 and CDR2: SGHTA, FQGTGA. This CDR3 is 13 amino acids long. Here the CDR3 DNA reads TGTGCCAGCGCCGCCGAAGGCTCAGATACGCAGTATTTT. Translation gives CASAAEGSDTQYF.

A remark on this clone: A far larger clone is one nucleotide away, so this likely arose from a read error. The V call is TRBV7-3, the J call TRBJ1-1; no definite D call. Trimming left V 5 bases short and J 8 bases short, with 15 bases between. CDR1 and CDR2 from the germline V gene are SGHTA and FQGTGA. The length of the CDR3 is 13 residues. This chain's CDR3 is CASSQGPKAEAFF. CDR3 DNA sequence: TGTGCCAGCAGCCAAGGCCCTAAAGCGGAAGCTTTCTTT.

This chain uses TRBV27 with TRBJ2-3; D gene ambiguous. Trimming took off 10 bases at V and 2 bases at J, with 13 bases between the two ends. Germline CDR1 and CDR2: MNHEY and SMNVEV (reference sequence). The CDR3 covers 13 residues. The CDR3 loop is CAILSRVTDTQYF. The CDR3 DNA reads as TGTGCCATCCTCTCTCGGGTCACAGATACGCAGTATTTT.

CDR3 coding DNA: TGCAGCGTTCCTAGCGGTCTCCAAGAGACCCAGTACTTC. Protein: CSVPSGLQETQYF. The chain employs TRBV29-1 and TRBJ2-5; TRBD2 matches at 7 bases. Germline V CDR1 and CDR2: SQVTM, ANQGSEA. This CDR3 is built from 13 residues. The V segment lost 5 bases and the J segment 1 base; nucleotides outside the gene matches: 4. The entire variable domain, with the rest obtained from reference TRBV29-1 and TRBJ2-5, is as follows: SAVISQKPSRDICQRGTSLTIQCQVDSQVTMMFWYRQQPGQSLTLIATANQGSEATYESGFVIDKFPISRPNLTFSTLTVSNMSPEDSSIYLCSVPSGLQETQYFGPGTRLLVL.

The rearrangement links TRBV2 to TRBJ2-1, with D uncertain. Germline V lookup: CDR1 SNHLY, CDR2 FYNNEI. The V end was cut by 4 bases, the J end by 8 bases, with 9 bases between. The CDR3 consists of 12 residues. CDR3 amino acids: CASSGSRYEQFF. The DNA for the CDR3 is TGTGCCAGCAGTGGCTCTAGATATGAGCAGTTCTTC.

The chain couples TRBV2 to TRBJ2-7, with D possibly TRBD2 on 6 matching bases. Germline V gene lookup returns CDR1 SNHLY and CDR2 FYNNEI. CDR3 length: 13 amino acids. V lost 11 bases, J lost 0 bases, and 14 bases lay in between. For the CDR3, the DNA is TGTGCCGGTCGGGACTCGTTCTCCTACGAGCAGTACTTC. It encodes CAGRDSFSYEQYF. The variable domain in full, with the rest retrieved from reference TRBV2 and TRBJ2-7, is EPEVTQTPSHQVTQMGQEVILRCVPISNHLYFYWYRQILGQKVEFLVSFYNNEISEKSEIFDDQFSVERPDGSNFTLKIRSTKLEDSAMYFCAGRDSFSYEQYFGPGTRLTVT.

V is TRBV10-3 and J is TRBJ2-7; 8 nucleotides align to TRBD2. Germline trimming cut 7 bases from V and 6 bases from J; bases unmatched to any gene: 5. The CDR3 is 12 amino acids. From germline, CDR1 is ENHRY and CDR2 SYGVKD. CDR3 DNA: TGTGCCATCATGGCGGGAGGATCCGAGCAGTACTTC. This sequence encodes CAIMAGGSEQYF.

The chain has TRBV7-9 and TRBJ2-1; 8 bases agree with TRBD2. CDR3 length: 13 amino acids. Germline trimming cut 6 bases from V and 8 bases from J; bases unmatched to any gene: 6. Per germline, CDR1 SEHNR and CDR2 FQNEAQ (reference sequence). The CDR3 DNA reads TGTGCCAGCAGGGCTATACTAGCGGATGAGCAGTTCTTC. Translated, it gives CASRAILADEQFF.

The chain couples TRBV2 to TRBJ2-1; no clear D. Germline V gene sequence: CDR1 SNHLY, CDR2 FYNNEI. There are 10 residues in the CDR3. Trimming took off 6 bases at V and 12 bases at J, with 9 bases between the two ends. The CDR3 nucleotides are TGTGCCAGCAGCGCACGAAGGCAGTTCTTC. Protein: CASSARRQFF.

The chain has TRBV29-1 and TRBJ2-1; no clear D. The germline V gene encodes CDR1 SQVTM and CDR2 ANQGSEA. This CDR3 has 12 residues. Trimming pared 1 base from V and 7 bases from J, leaving 8 bases between. The CDR3 bases are TGCAGCGTTGAAGGGCCAGAGAATGAGCAGTTCTTC. It translates to CSVEGPENEQFF.

This chain uses TRBV29-1 with TRBJ2-7; D might be TRBD1 (5 bases). V was clipped by 2 bases and J by 0 bases, with 14 bases between them. This CDR3 is 15 amino acids long. Germline CDR1 SQVTM, CDR2 ANQGSEA. The CDR3: CSVEISGLYSYEQYF. The CDR3 DNA follows: TGCAGCGTTGAAATTTCAGGGTTGTACTCCTACGAGCAGTACTTC.

This rearrangement joins TRBV7-9 to TRBJ1-2; D gene uncertain. Trimming pared 0 bases from V and 6 bases from J, leaving 5 bases between. Per the germline V gene, CDR1 is SEHNR and CDR2 is FQNEAQ (reference sequence). The CDR3 sequence is 12 residues long. CDR3 in DNA: TGTGCCAGCAGCTTAGCCGGGGATGGCTACACCTTC. It translates to CASSLAGDGYTF.

The chain joins TRBV4-2 to TRBJ2-7, with 7 bases lining up with TRBD1. From germline, CDR1 is LGHNA and CDR2 YNFKEQ. Germline trimming cut 1 base from V and 9 bases from J; bases unmatched to any gene: 3. The CDR3 consists of 12 residues. This chain's CDR3 is CASSQGQGGQYF. The CDR3, as DNA: TGTGCCAGCAGCCAAGGACAGGGTGGGCAGTACTTC.

The V gene is TRBV14, the J gene TRBJ2-1, with D unclear. The CDR3 length is 12 residues. With 4 bases removed from V and 0 bases from J, the gap between germline ends came to 1 base. Germline V lookup: CDR1 SGHDN, CDR2 FVKESK. The CDR3 spells CASSRSYNEQFF. As DNA, the CDR3 is TGTGCCAGCAGCCGCTCCTACAATGAGCAGTTCTTC. The full variable domain, with the rest looked up from reference TRBV14 and TRBJ2-1, is EAGVTQFPSHSVIEKGQTVTLRCDPISGHDNLYWYRRVMGKEIKFLLHFVKESKQDESGMPNNRFLAERTGGTYSTLKVQPAELEDSGVYFCASSRSYNEQFFGPGTRLTVL.

The chain employs TRBV15 and TRBJ1-3; a possible D gene is TRBD1 (5 bases). The CDR3 totals 15 residues. Germline V gene data show CDR1 as LNHNV and CDR2 as YYDKDF (reference sequence). V lost 0 bases to trimming and J lost 4 bases, with 10 bases between them. CDR3 protein: CATSREDSDGNTIYF. CDR3 DNA sequence: TGTGCCACCAGCAGAGAAGACAGCGACGGAAACACCATATATTTT.

The chain has TRBV2 and TRBJ1-2; TRBD1 agrees at 7 bases. Unmatched junction bases numbered 0, after V lost 6 bases and J lost 2 bases. The length of the CDR3 is 12 residues. From germline, CDR1 is SNHLY and CDR2 FYNNEI. The CDR3 DNA reads TGTGCCAGCAGGACAGGGAACTATGGCTACACCTTC. Translated, it gives CASRTGNYGYTF.

The CDR3 DNA is TGTGCCAGCATCGTAGGATCAGGAGGACTGTTTTTT. Protein sequence: CASIVGSGGLFF. The gene calls are TRBV7-9 and TRBJ1-4, with no clear D. CDR3 length: 12 amino acids. V was shortened by 7 bases and J by 13 bases, with 16 bases between the two germline ends. The germline V gene encodes CDR1 SEHNR and CDR2 FQNEAQ (reference sequence).

This clone is a singleton in its sample. The chain combines TRBV5-1 with TRBJ2-1; D may be TRBD2 (6 bases). The CDR3 totals 16 residues. Germline V gene lookup returns CDR1 SGHRS and CDR2 YFSETQ. Deletions cut 3 bases from V and 0 bases from J, with 13 bases between. The CDR3 spells CASSSRRGSSYNEQFF. For the CDR3, the DNA is TGCGCCAGCAGCTCCAGGCGGGGTAGCTCCTACAATGAGCAGTTCTTC.

V is TRBV7-6 and J is TRBJ2-1; D is possibly TRBD1 or TRBD2 (5 bases each). Looked up from germline, CDR1 is SGHVS and CDR2 is FNYEAQ. The V and J ends lost 5 bases and 6 bases respectively, with 17 bases between them. CDR3 length equals 15 residues. CDR3 loop: CASSALRDPRNEQFF. Here the CDR3 DNA reads TGTGCCAGCAGCGCACTTCGGGACCCCCGCAATGAGCAGTTCTTC.

This clone appeared once. The V and J genes are TRBV7-2 and TRBJ2-1; no firm D call. The V gene lost 2 bases and the J gene lost 7 bases, with 9 bases spanning the gap. This CDR3 has 13 residues. Germline CDR1 is SGHTA and CDR2 is FQGNSA. CDR3 protein: CASSLSRLNEQFF. The CDR3 DNA reads as TGTGCCAGCAGCTTATCCCGTTTAAATGAGCAGTTCTTC.

This clone has only a few counts. This chain uses TRBV29-1 with TRBJ1-1; 9 positions match TRBD1. CDR3 size: 12 residues. Germline CDR1 and CDR2: SQVTM and ANQGSEA. The V and J ends lost 7 bases and 6 bases, in that order; junction bases with no gene match: 6. CDR3 in DNA: TGCAGCGCCCGACGGACAGGGGCTGAAGCTTTCTTT. This translates into CSARRTGAEAFF. Using reference TRBV29-1 and TRBJ1-1 for the parts outside the CDR3, the full variable domain is SAVISQKPSRDICQRGTSLTIQCQVDSQVTMMFWYRQQPGQSLTLIATANQGSEATYESGFVIDKFPISRPNLTFSTLTVSNMSPEDSSIYLCSARRTGAEAFFGQGTRLTVV.

A single count supports this clone. The chain is built from TRBV5-1 and TRBJ2-7; TRBD2 matches at 8 bases. V was pared by 3 bases and J by 2 bases, with 7 bases of the junction left unmatched. Germline V gives CDR1 SGHRS, CDR2 YFSETQ. This CDR3 comprises 15 residues. Here the CDR3 reads CASSSSGRGTYEQYF. In DNA form, the CDR3 reads TGCGCCAGCAGCTCCAGCGGGAGAGGCACCTACGAGCAGTACTTC.

The chain employs TRBV10-3 and TRBJ2-3; D not resolved. V dropped 3 bases and J dropped 2 bases, with 9 bases sitting between them. In germline, CDR1 is ENHRY, CDR2 SYGVKD. This CDR3 region has 14 residues. The CDR3 region has the DNA TGTGCCATCAGTGAACTACCCGACACAGATACGCAGTATTTT. This sequence encodes CAISELPDTDTQYF.

The chain carries TRBV27 and TRBJ2-3, with D perhaps TRBD2 (6 bases). Germline V gene lookup returns CDR1 MNHEY and CDR2 SMNVEV (reference sequence). This CDR3 is 11 amino acids long. Trimming stripped 2 bases from V and 9 bases from J, with 6 bases between. CDR3 coding DNA: TGTGCCAGCAGTTTAGGGGGGACGCAGTATTTT. Translated, it gives CASSLGGTQYF.

The chain carries TRBV6-1 and TRBJ1-5; 7 bases align to TRBD1. The CDR3 has 14 residues. CDR1 is MNHNS, CDR2 SASEGT, per germline. With V trimmed by 5 bases and J by 6 bases, 7 bases remained unmatched. The CDR3 protein is CASSFSGGSQPQHF. DNA of the CDR3: TGTGCCAGCAGTTTCTCAGGGGGAAGTCAGCCCCAGCATTTT.

This chain connects TRBV7-2 to TRBJ2-3, with D possibly being TRBD2 (5 bases). The CDR3 length is 13 residues. V was clipped by 5 bases and J by 3 bases, with 9 bases between them. Germline V gives CDR1 SGHTA, CDR2 FQGNSA. In nucleotides, the CDR3 is TGTGCCAGCAGCGCCTGGAGGACAGATACGCAGTATTTT. Its protein product is CASSAWRTDTQYF.

This chain links TRBV25-1 with TRBJ1-2; unclear D gene. Trimming pared 1 base from V and 2 bases from J, leaving 20 bases between. In germline, CDR1 is MGHDK, CDR2 SYGVNS. The CDR3 loop spans 18 amino acids. This CDR3 is CASSEWLGGGEQNYGYTF. CDR3 bases: TGTGCCAGCAGTGAATGGCTGGGAGGTGGGGAACAGAACTATGGCTACACCTTC.

This rearrangement joins TRBV23-1 to TRBJ2-1; the D call may be TRBD1 or TRBD2 (6 bases each). TRBV23-1 is assigned to the ORF class and has an uncertain function. The CDR3 loop spans 16 amino acids. The V gene lost 8 bases and the J gene lost 4 bases, with 21 bases spanning the gap. CDR3 nucleotide sequence: TGCGCCAGCGGCGGGATGGACAGACGATTTTACAATGAGCAGTTCTTC. This codes for CASGGMDRRFYNEQFF.

The V call is TRBV11-2, the J call TRBJ2-1; TRBD2 matches at 8 bases. The CDR3 loop spans 15 amino acids. Trimming removed 1 base from V and 2 bases from J; junction bases left unmatched: 1. CDR1 and CDR2 from the germline V gene are SGHAT and FQNNGV. CDR3 DNA: TGTGCCAGCAGCTTAGCGGGAGGGCCCTACAATGAGCAGTTCTTC. Its translation is CASSLAGGPYNEQFF.

The chain links TRBV30 to TRBJ2-2; D is unresolved. CDR1 GTSNPN and CDR2 SVGIG come from the germline V gene (reference sequence). V was clipped by 1 base and J by 7 bases, with 7 bases between them. The CDR3 is made up of 12 amino acids. This chain's CDR3 is CAWSDSGGELFF. DNA for the CDR3: TGTGCCTGGAGTGATTCGGGCGGGGAGCTGTTTTTT.